Listed below are T cell receptor beta chains from one sample, sequenced in a study of blood T cell repertoires in COVID-19. TCRdb's table, derived via immunoSEQ multiplex PCR, lists solely in-frame clones and lacks some. Found here are fewer than 40,000 clones, about 91% of them singletons; the top ten hold under 30%. Sequences were obtained from peripheral blood. The source of these receptors is a man older than 75 with acute or convalescent COVID-19. CDR3s include the opening cysteine and the closing phenylalanine or tryptophan. The D gene is left open where the match is weak. Clone size is shown for a subset of rows, as once, few, many or a class of expanded clone.

cdr3_nt: TGTGCCAGCAGCTTAGAGGGGAGACAGGACTACGAGCAGTACTTC
cdr3_aa: CASSLEGRQDYEQYF
clone_size: .
v_call: TRBV11-2
d_call: .
j_call: TRBJ2-7

cdr3_nt: TGTGCCAGTATCGAAGGGGACAGTACTGAAGCTTTCTTT
cdr3_aa: CASIEGDSTEAFF
clone_size: .
v_call: TRBV19
d_call: TRBD1
j_call: TRBJ1-1

cdr3_nt: TGTGCCAGCAGTGAACTGGCAGGGGAGACTGAAGCTTTCTTT
cdr3_aa: CASSELAGETEAFF
clone_size: .
v_call: TRBV6-1
d_call: .
j_call: TRBJ1-1

cdr3_nt: TGTGCCATCAACCCGGGACTAGACAACAATGAGCAGTTCTTC
cdr3_aa: CAINPGLDNNEQFF
clone_size: .
v_call: TRBV10-3
d_call: TRBD2
j_call: TRBJ2-1

cdr3_nt: TGTGCCAGCAGCGTAGGGTCCGGGAGCTCCTACGAGCAGTACTTC
cdr3_aa: CASSVGSGSSYEQYF
clone_size: .
v_call: TRBV9
d_call: .
j_call: TRBJ2-7

cdr3_nt: TGTGCCACTAGCGGGAGGTGGAGCGAGACCCAGTACTTC
cdr3_aa: CATSGRWSETQYF
clone_size: once
v_call: TRBV10-3
d_call: TRBD2
j_call: TRBJ2-5

cdr3_nt: TGCGCCAGCAGTGAGGAGGGTGAGCAGTTCTTC
cdr3_aa: CASSEEGEQFF
clone_size: .
v_call: TRBV10-1
d_call: .
j_call: TRBJ2-1

cdr3_nt: TGTGCCAGCAGCTTGGCAGGGTCGAACTATGGCTACACCTTC
cdr3_aa: CASSLAGSNYGYTF
clone_size: .
v_call: TRBV7-9
d_call: .
j_call: TRBJ1-2

cdr3_nt: TGTGCCTGGAGTGGGGACAGGCGATCCTACAATGAGCAGTTCTTC
cdr3_aa: CAWSGDRRSYNEQFF
clone_size: .
v_call: TRBV30
d_call: TRBD1
j_call: TRBJ2-1

cdr3_nt: TGTGCCAGCACCCAAAATCTGAACACTGAAGCTTTCTTT
cdr3_aa: CASTQNLNTEAFF
clone_size: .
v_call: TRBV28
d_call: .
j_call: TRBJ1-1

cdr3_nt: TGTGCCAGCGCGTGGCCCCTCCACTTT
cdr3_aa: CASAWPLHF
clone_size: once
v_call: TRBV28
d_call: .
j_call: TRBJ1-6

cdr3_nt: TGTGCCAGCAGCGGACAGGGGGCTTCCGAGCAGTACTTC
cdr3_aa: CASSGQGASEQYF
clone_size: .
v_call: TRBV3-1/TRBV3-2
d_call: TRBD1
j_call: TRBJ2-7

cdr3_nt: TGTGCCAGCAGCTCCTGGACAGGGCTCACTGAAGCTTTCTTT
cdr3_aa: CASSSWTGLTEAFF
clone_size: .
v_call: TRBV5-6
d_call: TRBD1
j_call: TRBJ1-1

cdr3_nt: TGTGCCAGCAGGGGTGGCGGGAGAGGTATCGATGAGCAGTTCTTC
cdr3_aa: CASRGGGRGIDEQFF
clone_size: .
v_call: TRBV6-5
d_call: TRBD2
j_call: TRBJ2-1

cdr3_nt: TGTGCCATCAGTGTGGACAGTGGGGACGGGGAGCTGTTTTTT
cdr3_aa: CAISVDSGDGELFF
clone_size: .
v_call: TRBV10-3
d_call: .
j_call: TRBJ2-2

cdr3_nt: TGTGCCAGCAGTGAACCCGACAGGGTTGAAGCTTTCTTT
cdr3_aa: CASSEPDRVEAFF
clone_size: .
v_call: TRBV28
d_call: TRBD1
j_call: TRBJ1-1

cdr3_nt: TGTGCCAGCAGCTTGGGACGGAGGAGGATCTTC
cdr3_aa: CASSLGRRRIF
clone_size: .
v_call: TRBV5-6
d_call: .
j_call: TRBJ2-1

cdr3_nt: TGTGCCAGCAGTTCCAGGACAGGGCGAGGGTATGGCTACACCTTC
cdr3_aa: CASSSRTGRGYGYTF
clone_size: .
v_call: TRBV25-1
d_call: TRBD1
j_call: TRBJ1-2

cdr3_nt: TGTGCCAGTAGGCCGGGGTTTCTGGTTGGGAGTACTGAAGCTTTCTTT
cdr3_aa: CASRPGFLVGSTEAFF
clone_size: .
v_call: TRBV19
d_call: .
j_call: TRBJ1-1

cdr3_nt: TGTGCCAGCAGCTTACAGAGACTAGGAAACACCATATATTTT
cdr3_aa: CASSLQRLGNTIYF
clone_size: .
v_call: TRBV7-2
d_call: .
j_call: TRBJ1-3

cdr3_nt: TGTGCCAGCAGCGACTCCCCCGGACAGGGAAGACAGCCCCAGCATTTT
cdr3_aa: CASSDSPGQGRQPQHF
clone_size: once
v_call: TRBV28
d_call: TRBD1
j_call: TRBJ1-5

cdr3_nt: TGTGCCAGCAGCCAAGCCCAAGGAGGGAGGGAGACCCAGTACTTC
cdr3_aa: CASSQAQGGRETQYF
clone_size: .
v_call: TRBV4-2
d_call: .
j_call: TRBJ2-5

cdr3_nt: TGTGCCAGCAGACGGACAGACCAAATCACCGGGGAGCTGTTTTTT
cdr3_aa: CASRRTDQITGELFF
clone_size: .
v_call: TRBV2
d_call: .
j_call: TRBJ2-2

cdr3_nt: TGTGCCAGCAGTGAAGAGGGTGAGACCCAGTACTTC
cdr3_aa: CASSEEGETQYF
clone_size: .
v_call: TRBV25-1
d_call: .
j_call: TRBJ2-5

cdr3_nt: TGTGCCAGCAGCTTAGACGGAGACTCTGGAAACACCATATATTTT
cdr3_aa: CASSLDGDSGNTIYF
clone_size: .
v_call: TRBV7-2
d_call: .
j_call: TRBJ1-3

cdr3_nt: TGTGCCTGGTCGAGCTCCTACAATGAGCAGTTCTTC
cdr3_aa: CAWSSSYNEQFF
clone_size: .
v_call: TRBV30
d_call: .
j_call: TRBJ2-1

cdr3_nt: TGCAGTGCTACTAGCGACGACGAGCAGTACTTC
cdr3_aa: CSATSDDEQYF
clone_size: .
v_call: TRBV20-1
d_call: .
j_call: TRBJ2-7

cdr3_nt: TGCGCCAGCACCCCTGCAGAGGACTCTGGGGCCAACGTCCTGACTTTC
cdr3_aa: CASTPAEDSGANVLTF
clone_size: .
v_call: TRBV5-1
d_call: .
j_call: TRBJ2-6

cdr3_nt: TGTGCCAGTAGTATGTCATTACAGGGATACTACAATCAGCCCCAGCATTTT
cdr3_aa: CASSMSLQGYYNQPQHF
clone_size: .
v_call: TRBV19
d_call: .
j_call: TRBJ1-5

cdr3_nt: TGTGCCAGTAGTAGGGTAGCGGGAGGCACCGGGGAGCTGTTTTTT
cdr3_aa: CASSRVAGGTGELFF
clone_size: .
v_call: TRBV19
d_call: TRBD2
j_call: TRBJ2-2

cdr3_nt: TGTGCCAGCAGCCCCCGTCGAGGGACTAGCGGATACAATGAGCAGTTCTTC
cdr3_aa: CASSPRRGTSGYNEQFF
clone_size: .
v_call: TRBV9
d_call: TRBD2
j_call: TRBJ2-1

cdr3_nt: TGCGCCAGCAGCCATGACGGGGATGGCTACACCTTC
cdr3_aa: CASSHDGDGYTF
clone_size: .
v_call: TRBV5-1
d_call: .
j_call: TRBJ1-2

cdr3_nt: TGTGCCAGCAGCTCCCGACTAGCGGGGGACCTGTCCGAGCAGTACTTC
cdr3_aa: CASSSRLAGDLSEQYF
clone_size: .
v_call: TRBV9
d_call: TRBD2
j_call: TRBJ2-7

cdr3_nt: TGTGCCACCTCGAACACAGGGATAGTGGAGACCCAGTACTTC
cdr3_aa: CATSNTGIVETQYF
clone_size: .
v_call: TRBV6-5
d_call: .
j_call: TRBJ2-5

cdr3_nt: TGTGCCAGCAGGGTCGGGGGGCGAGGCACAGATACGCAGTATTTT
cdr3_aa: CASRVGGRGTDTQYF
clone_size: .
v_call: TRBV10-3
d_call: .
j_call: TRBJ2-3

cdr3_nt: TGTGCCATCAGCACGGACACCGCCCTCTACGAGCAGTACTTC
cdr3_aa: CAISTDTALYEQYF
clone_size: .
v_call: TRBV10-3
d_call: .
j_call: TRBJ2-7

cdr3_nt: TGTGCCAGCAAGCCCGGGACAGGGGTAGAGACCCAGTACTTC
cdr3_aa: CASKPGTGVETQYF
clone_size: once
v_call: TRBV2
d_call: TRBD1
j_call: TRBJ2-5

cdr3_nt: TGTGCCAGCTCACCCCTCGGACAGGGGGCATTGAACACTGAAGCTTTCTTT
cdr3_aa: CASSPLGQGALNTEAFF
clone_size: .
v_call: TRBV18
d_call: TRBD1
j_call: TRBJ1-1

cdr3_nt: TGCGCCAGCAGCCAGGGGACACTTCCAACTAATGAAAAACTGTTTTTT
cdr3_aa: CASSQGTLPTNEKLFF
clone_size: once
v_call: TRBV4-1
d_call: .
j_call: TRBJ1-4

cdr3_nt: TGTGCCAGCAGCTTAGCGGGAGATTTCGACACCATATATTTT
cdr3_aa: CASSLAGDFDTIYF
clone_size: .
v_call: TRBV11-3
d_call: .
j_call: TRBJ1-3

cdr3_nt: TGTGCCAGCAGCCCTCTGTGGAAGGGGGGGTCCTACGAGCAGTACTTC
cdr3_aa: CASSPLWKGGSYEQYF
clone_size: .
v_call: TRBV27
d_call: .
j_call: TRBJ2-7

cdr3_nt: TGTGCCAGCTCCCCCGTATGGGGAGACTACGAGCAGTACTTC
cdr3_aa: CASSPVWGDYEQYF
clone_size: once
v_call: TRBV19
d_call: .
j_call: TRBJ2-7

cdr3_nt: TGTGCCAGCAGCAAAAAGCGTCTGGAGACCCAGTACTTC
cdr3_aa: CASSKKRLETQYF
clone_size: .
v_call: TRBV7-9
d_call: .
j_call: TRBJ2-5

cdr3_nt: TGTGCCAGCAGCTCCCCCCAGGGACTCCCGACCGGGGAGCTGTTTTTT
cdr3_aa: CASSSPQGLPTGELFF
clone_size: .
v_call: TRBV11-2
d_call: .
j_call: TRBJ2-2

cdr3_nt: TGTGCCAGCAACCCCGCCGGGAGGAACTATGGCTACACCTTC
cdr3_aa: CASNPAGRNYGYTF
clone_size: .
v_call: TRBV6-5
d_call: .
j_call: TRBJ1-2

cdr3_nt: TGTGCCAGTAGCTCGGTCGGGGGGGGTTGGGACATTCAGTACTTC
cdr3_aa: CASSSVGGGWDIQYF
clone_size: few
v_call: TRBV19
d_call: TRBD2
j_call: TRBJ2-4

cdr3_nt: TGTGCCAGCAGCAAAAGGGGGACTAGCGGGATAAGCTCCTACGAGCAGTACTTC
cdr3_aa: CASSKRGTSGISSYEQYF
clone_size: .
v_call: TRBV21-1
d_call: .
j_call: TRBJ2-7